A single sample gave rise to the 11 T cell receptor beta chains below, sequenced in a study of identifying expanded T cells in peripheral blood. The table came from immunoSEQ multiplex PCR; TCRdb's copy has only in-frame clones and leaves some out. The data hold around 130,000 clones, with around nine tenths observed a single time. Source material: blood. The receptors derive from a person aged 18-69 years in good health.

J is TRBJ2-7 and V is TRBV2, with D unclear. Germline CDR1 SNHLY, CDR2 FYNNEI. The length of the CDR3 is 13 residues. V lost 11 bases to trimming and J lost 0 bases, with 14 bases between them. The CDR3: CAAMVGNSYEQYF. CDR3 bases: TGTGCCGCGATGGTCGGCAACTCCTACGAGCAGTACTTC. Filled out from reference TRBV2 and TRBJ2-7, the complete variable domain reads EPEVTQTPSHQVTQMGQEVILRCVPISNHLYFYWYRQILGQKVEFLVSFYNNEISEKSEIFDDQFSVERPDGSNFTLKIRSTKLEDSAMYFCAAMVGNSYEQYFGPGTRLTVT.

The chain combines TRBV5-1 with TRBJ1-2; D call uncertain. Germline assignment: CDR1 SGHRS and CDR2 YFSETQ. This CDR3 region has 14 residues. V was trimmed by 3 bases and J by 2 bases, leaving 11 bases between them. This CDR3 reads CASSSSTQNYGYTF. The CDR3 region has the DNA TGCGCCAGCAGCTCCTCCACCCAAAACTATGGCTACACCTTC.

This chain uses TRBV7-9 with TRBJ2-7; D not resolved. The CDR3 loop spans 13 amino acids. Per germline, CDR1 SEHNR and CDR2 FQNEAQ (reference sequence). The V end lost 4 bases, the J end lost 4 bases, and 11 bases lay between the germline ends. The CDR3 reads CASSSLGVYEQYF. The CDR3 DNA follows: TGTGCCAGCAGCTCACTCGGAGTGTACGAGCAGTACTTC.

The rearrangement uses TRBV5-4 and TRBJ1-5; TRBD1 agrees at 7 bases. CDR3 length: 17 residues. V dropped 4 bases and J dropped 2; count of bases not matched to a gene: 12. From germline, CDR1 is SGHNT and CDR2 YYREEE (reference sequence). The chain's CDR3 is CASSPGQAPLGNQPQHF. DNA for the CDR3: TGTGCCAGCAGCCCCGGACAGGCGCCTTTGGGCAATCAGCCCCAGCATTTT. The variable domain in full, with the rest retrieved from reference TRBV5-4 and TRBJ1-5, is ETGVTQSPTHLIKTRGQQVTLRCSSQSGHNTVSWYQQALGQGPQFIFQYYREEENGRGNFPPRFSGLQFPNYSSELNVNALELDDSALYLCASSPGQAPLGNQPQHFGDGTRLSIL.

The V gene is TRBV2, the J gene TRBJ1-5; D is possibly TRBD1 (5 bases). This CDR3 is built from 15 residues. From germline, CDR1 is SNHLY and CDR2 FYNNEI. Trimming took 0 bases from V and 9 from J, leaving 15 bases between them. CDR3 sequence: CASSEARNTQGPQHF. CDR3 sequence (DNA): TGTGCCAGCAGTGAAGCGAGGAACACCCAGGGGCCCCAGCATTTT.

The chain recombines TRBV18 with TRBJ1-4, with D unclear. CDR3 length: 13 amino acids. Trimming pared 2 bases from V and 4 bases from J, leaving 5 bases between. Germline CDR1 and CDR2: KGHSH and LQKENI. The CDR3 bases are TGTGCCAGCTCACCAGGGAGTAATGAAAAACTGTTTTTT. Its translation is CASSPGSNEKLFF.

DNA of the CDR3: TGTGCCAGCAAAAGGGTTTCTAACACTGAAGCTTTCTTT. This codes for CASKRVSNTEAFF. The genes are TRBV5-8 and TRBJ1-1, with D hard to call. Germline lookup yields CDR1 SGHTS and CDR2 YDEGEE. The length of the CDR3 is 13 residues. Deletions cut 6 bases from V and 2 bases from J, with 11 bases between.

The CDR3 DNA is TGTGCCAGCTCACCCCTACCGGGCCTGGGTGAAAAACTGTTTTTT. It codes for CASSPLPGLGEKLFF. This rearrangement joins TRBV18 to TRBJ1-4; D is ambiguous. The CDR3 totals 15 residues. Germline CDR1 reads KGHSH; CDR2 reads LQKENI. Between the trimmed V and J ends, which lost 3 bases and 7 bases, there was a span of 15 bases.

The V and J genes are TRBV7-6 and TRBJ2-1, with 7 bases aligning to TRBD2. The trim removed 4 bases at V and 9 bases at J, leaving 0 bases unmatched. CDR3 length equals 11 residues. Germline CDR1 is SGHVS and CDR2 is FNYEAQ. The CDR3 loop is CASSSGGEQFF. The CDR3 nucleotides are TGTGCCAGCAGCTCGGGAGGTGAGCAGTTCTTC.

The chain is built from TRBV11-2 and TRBJ1-1; no definite D call. The CDR3 contains 15 residues. V lost 5 bases and J lost 1, with 14 bases in between. From germline, CDR1 is SGHAT and CDR2 FQNNGV. The DNA for the CDR3 is TGTGCCAGCAGCATAAGTGTGGGCTCGAACACTGAAGCTTTCTTT. It specifies CASSISVGSNTEAFF.

This chain uses TRBV4-2 with TRBJ2-7; D perhaps matches TRBD2 (5 bases). Trimming left V 0 bases short and J 1 base short, with 10 bases between. CDR3 length: 15 amino acids. Germline CDR1 LGHNA, CDR2 YNFKEQ. In DNA, the CDR3 is TGTGCCAGCAGCCAAGACAGTCGGGGTTCCTACGAGCAGTACTTC. It codes for CASSQDSRGSYEQYF.